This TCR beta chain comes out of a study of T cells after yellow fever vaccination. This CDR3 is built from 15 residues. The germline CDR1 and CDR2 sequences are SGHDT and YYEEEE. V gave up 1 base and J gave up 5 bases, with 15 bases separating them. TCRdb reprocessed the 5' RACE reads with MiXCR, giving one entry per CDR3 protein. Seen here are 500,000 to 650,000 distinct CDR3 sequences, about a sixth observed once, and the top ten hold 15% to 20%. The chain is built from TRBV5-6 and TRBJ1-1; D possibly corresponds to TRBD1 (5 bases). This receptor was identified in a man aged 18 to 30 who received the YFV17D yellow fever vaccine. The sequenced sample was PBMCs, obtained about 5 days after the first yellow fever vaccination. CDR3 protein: CASSLYWVKGTEAFF. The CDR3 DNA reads TGTGCCAGCAGCTTGTATTGGGTAAAGGGGACTGAAGCTTTCTTT.